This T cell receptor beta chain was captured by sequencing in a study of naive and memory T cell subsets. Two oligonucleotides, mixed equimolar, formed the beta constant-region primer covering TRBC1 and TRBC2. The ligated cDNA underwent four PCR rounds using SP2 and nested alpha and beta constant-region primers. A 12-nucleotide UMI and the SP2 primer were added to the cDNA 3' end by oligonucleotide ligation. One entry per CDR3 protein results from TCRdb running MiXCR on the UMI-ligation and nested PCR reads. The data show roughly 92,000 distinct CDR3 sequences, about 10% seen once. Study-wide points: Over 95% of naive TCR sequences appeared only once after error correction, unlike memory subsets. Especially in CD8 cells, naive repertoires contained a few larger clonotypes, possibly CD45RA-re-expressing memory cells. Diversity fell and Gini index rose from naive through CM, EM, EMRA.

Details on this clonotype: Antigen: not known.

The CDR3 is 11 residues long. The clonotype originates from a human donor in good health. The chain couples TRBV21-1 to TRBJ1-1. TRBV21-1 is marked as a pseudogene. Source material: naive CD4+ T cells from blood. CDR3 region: CASPVRTEAFF. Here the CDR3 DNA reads TGTGCCAGCCCCGTGCGAACTGAAGCTTTCTTT.